Below are 26 T cell receptor beta chains sequenced from a single sample in a study of T-cell reconstitution after alpha-beta-depleted transplantation in children listed by TCRdb under 2016. The sample's treatment or condition label, in plain terms: allogeneic hematopoietic cell transplantation with graft depleted of TCRalphabeta T cells and CD19 B cells. The library was made by PCR. Sequencing instrument: Illumina HiSeq 2500. TCR library preparation used molecular barcoding, with unique molecular identifiers applied to normalize quantification of the TCRbeta repertoire. TCRdb cleaned the public reads at Q25 with fastp, built clones with MiXCR and kept in-frame beta chains. One record per CDR3 amino acid sequence lists the most common genes and DNA. The sample contains fewer than 550,000 distinct CDR3 sequences, over 9.5% of them found a single time. Together, the top ten hold about 14% of the sample.

This sample comprised PBMCs, mostly from graft donor cells, obtained 180 days after TCRalphabeta/CD19-depleted stem cell transplant. These receptors all come from a female patient between 2 and 15 years old who had a stem cell transplant for aplastic anemia, so the T cells may come from the graft donor.

The chain is built from TRBV29-1 and TRBJ2-7, with D perhaps TRBD2 (5 bases). The CDR3 covers 12 residues. Germline V lookup: CDR1 SQVTM, CDR2 ANQGSEA. Trimming took off 7 bases at V and 2 bases at J, with 12 bases between the two ends. The CDR3 loop reads CSAFGDTYEQYF. The DNA of the CDR3 is TGCAGCGCATTCGGGGATACCTACGAGCAGTACTTC.

The chain couples TRBV19 to TRBJ1-2; D might be TRBD1 (6 bases). V was shortened by 6 bases and J by 6 bases, with 11 bases between the two germline ends. The CDR3 consists of 12 residues. Germline-derived CDR1 and CDR2 are LNHDA and SQIVND (reference sequence). DNA of the CDR3: TGTGCCAGTAGAACGGGGGGCGATGGCTACACCTTC. It specifies CASRTGGDGYTF. Full variable domain (rest looked up from reference TRBV19 and TRBJ1-2): DGGITQSPKYLFRKEGQNVTLSCEQNLNHDAMYWYRQDPGQGLRLIYYSQIVNDFQKGDIAEGYSVSREKKESFPLTVTSAQKNPTAFYLCASRTGGDGYTFGSGTRLTVV.

The V call is TRBV24-1, the J call TRBJ2-2; possibly TRBD2 for D (6 bases). Germline-derived CDR1 and CDR2 are KGHDR and SFDVKD. Trimming took 1 base from V and 1 from J, leaving 18 bases between them. This CDR3 is built from 19 residues. The CDR3 DNA reads TGTGCCACCAGTGATTTCCCTCTCCTTGCGCGGGAGAACACCGGGGAGCTGTTTTTT. Translation: CATSDFPLLARENTGELFF.

This clonotype appeared a few times. The chain combines TRBV12-3 or TRBV12-4 with TRBJ1-5; perhaps TRBD1 as D (6 bases). There are 16 residues in the CDR3. Trimming stripped 3 bases from V and 2 bases from J, with 14 bases between. As DNA, the CDR3 is TGTGCCAGCAGTTTGTTCGGGGGGCTCGGCAATCAGCCCCAGCATTTT. Its protein is CASSLFGGLGNQPQHF.

This clonotype appeared a few times. The rearrangement uses TRBV6-5 and TRBJ2-3, with a tentative D call TRBD2 (5 bases). This CDR3 region has 17 residues. The germline V and J ends were trimmed by 0 bases and 3 bases, with 16 bases remaining between them. In germline, CDR1 is MNHEY, CDR2 SVGAGI. CDR3 nucleotide sequence: TGTGCCAGCAGTTACTCTACCAAGGCCCGAGGGACAGATACGCAGTATTTT. Amino acids: CASSYSTKARGTDTQYF.

This clonotype was seen only a few times. This chain uses TRBV20-1 with TRBJ2-3, with TRBD2 matching over 7 bases. The CDR3 totals 15 residues. In germline, CDR1 is DFQATT, CDR2 SNEGSKA (reference sequence). Losses at the gene ends were 3 bases for V and 6 bases for J; bases not matched to a gene: 12. Here the CDR3 reads CSASWLEGGSDTQYF. In nucleotides, the CDR3 is TGCAGTGCTAGCTGGCTCGAGGGCGGGAGCGATACGCAGTATTTT.

The V gene is TRBV9, the J gene TRBJ1-2, with D maybe TRBD1 (6 bases). V lost 0 bases, J lost 8 bases, and 17 bases lay in between. Germline V gene lookup returns CDR1 SGDLS and CDR2 YYNGEE. The CDR3 sequence is 15 residues long. The CDR3, as DNA: TGTGCCAGCAGCGTAGCCCCCGGGACAAAAGGAGGCTACACCTTC. Amino acid sequence: CASSVAPGTKGGYTF.

The sample holds one count of this clonotype. V is TRBV27 and J is TRBJ1-1; D is unresolved. Trimming left V 4 bases short and J 5 bases short, with 17 bases between. Per the germline V gene, CDR1 is MNHEY and CDR2 is SMNVEV (reference sequence). The CDR3 runs 15 residues. This chain's CDR3 is CASSSNQRTVTEAFF. CDR3 DNA sequence: TGTGCCAGCAGTTCCAACCAGAGAACCGTGACTGAAGCTTTCTTT.

The J gene is TRBJ2-5, the V gene TRBV5-1, with 7 bases that match TRBD2. Germline V CDR1 and CDR2: SGHRS, YFSETQ. The V and J ends lost 1 base and 2 bases, in that order; junction bases with no gene match: 8. The CDR3 runs 16 residues. CDR3: CASSLRGRGWQETQYF. CDR3 sequence (DNA): TGCGCCAGCAGCTTGCGAGGGCGGGGGTGGCAAGAGACCCAGTACTTC.

This chain connects TRBV29-1 to TRBJ2-5; D is unclear. Germline values: CDR1 SQVTM, CDR2 ANQGSEA. This CDR3 region has 12 residues. Trimming took 4 bases from V and 3 from J, leaving 9 bases between them. The CDR3 loop is CSVVLTKETQYF. CDR3 DNA: TGCAGCGTTGTACTAACTAAAGAGACCCAGTACTTC.

This clonotype was observed a few times. This rearrangement joins TRBV20-1 to TRBJ2-5, with 7 bases identical to TRBD2. The CDR3 length is 12 residues. Germline CDR1 and CDR2: DFQATT and SNEGSKA (reference sequence). The J segment lost 3 bases and the V segment lost 2 bases, leaving 0 bases of the junction unmatched. The CDR3 nucleotides are TGCAGTGCTAGACTAGCGGAAGAGACCCAGTACTTC. The encoded protein is CSARLAEETQYF.

This clonotype was seen only a few times. The rearrangement joins TRBV7-9 to TRBJ1-1; 7 bases are shared with TRBD1. This CDR3 has 16 residues. Germline CDR1 SEHNR, CDR2 FQNEAQ (reference sequence). J lost 7 bases, V lost 5 bases, and 16 bases had no gene match. This CDR3 is CASSADRHLRKGEAFF. The CDR3, as DNA: TGTGCCAGCAGCGCGGACAGGCACCTACGGAAGGGTGAAGCTTTCTTT.

In this sample, this clonotype turned up many times. Here the CDR3 reads CASSQGPGSYEQYF. As DNA, the CDR3 is TGTGCCAGCAGCCAAGGCCCGGGATCCTACGAGCAGTACTTC. This rearrangement joins TRBV3-1 to TRBJ2-7; a weak D match, TRBD2 (5 bases). Looked up from germline, CDR1 is LGHDT and CDR2 is YNNKEL (reference sequence). The CDR3 runs 14 residues. V lost 1 base and J lost 1, with 8 bases in between.

In its sample, this clonotype was seen a few times. The V call is TRBV29-1, the J call TRBJ1-4; TRBD1 matches 8 bases. Germline CDR1 and CDR2: SQVTM and ANQGSEA. This CDR3 region has 14 residues. J gave up 0 bases and V 6 bases, and 3 bases lay outside the gene matches. CDR3: CSVGTGTTNEKLFF. In DNA form, the CDR3 reads TGCAGCGTGGGGACAGGTACAACTAATGAAAAACTGTTTTTT.

This sequence joins TRBV30 and TRBJ1-1; D may be TRBD1 (5 bases). The CDR3 sequence is 12 residues long. The germline V gene has CDR1 GTSNPN and CDR2 SVGIG (reference sequence). With 5 bases removed from V and 5 bases from J, the gap between germline ends came to 12 bases. The DNA of the CDR3 is TGTGCCTGGGGCGGCGGGGGAACTGAAGCTTTCTTT. Its protein product is CAWGGGGTEAFF.

This clonotype was counted ten times or more. The chain joins TRBV5-1 to TRBJ2-7; D is possibly TRBD1 (5 bases). This CDR3 has 13 residues. V was cut by 2 bases and J by 6 bases, with 12 bases left in between. Germline CDR1 SGHRS, CDR2 YFSETQ. CDR3 bases: TGCGCCAGCAGCTTCCAGGGCCAGGCCGAGCAGTACTTC. Encoded protein: CASSFQGQAEQYF.

The rearrangement joins TRBV7-6 to TRBJ2-7; 8 positions match TRBD1. The CDR3 extends over 15 amino acids. V dropped 6 bases and J dropped 3; count of bases not matched to a gene: 10. The V gene's germline CDR1 is SGHVS and CDR2 FNYEAQ. DNA of the CDR3: TGTGCCAGCAGAGGAGGACAGGGTGACCGCTACGAGCAGTACTTC. Protein sequence: CASRGGQGDRYEQYF.

This sequence joins TRBV7-9 and TRBJ1-5, with D tentatively TRBD1 (5 bases). This CDR3 contains 15 residues. Per the germline V gene, CDR1 is SEHNR and CDR2 is FQNEAQ (reference sequence). Trimming removed 5 bases at V and 1 base at J, with 12 bases between. The CDR3 DNA reads as TGTGCCAGCAGCCCGCACGGGGGGAGCAATCAGCCCCAGCATTTT. Encoded protein: CASSPHGGSNQPQHF.

As DNA, the CDR3 is TGTGCCAGCAGCCAAGACACAAATATATTATATAATTCACCCCTCCACTTT. Its protein product is CASSQDTNILYNSPLHF. The J gene is TRBJ1-6, the V gene TRBV3-1, with D hard to call. The germline V and J ends were trimmed by 0 bases and 4 bases, with 13 bases remaining between them. Germline V gene data show CDR1 as LGHDT and CDR2 as YNNKEL (reference sequence). The CDR3 is made up of 17 amino acids. Supplemented by reference TRBV3-1 and TRBJ1-6, the full variable domain reads DTAVSQTPKYLVTQMGNDKSIKCEQNLGHDTMYWYKQDSKKFLKIMFSYNNKELIINETVPNRFSPKSPDKAHLNLHINSLELGDSAVYFCASSQDTNILYNSPLHFGNGTRLTVT.

V gene TRBV6-2 or TRBV6-3 combines with J gene TRBJ2-7; the D call may be TRBD1 or TRBD2 (5 bases each). Germline V gives CDR1 MNHEY, CDR2 SVGEGT. The V gene lost 4 bases and the J gene lost 4 bases, with 11 bases spanning the gap. The CDR3 loop spans 13 amino acids. Written as DNA, the CDR3 is TGTGCCAGCAGTTCACCCGGGACGTACGAGCAGTACGTC. It translates to CASSSPGTYEQYV.

This clonotype was seen more than once but under ten times. This sequence joins TRBV7-6 and TRBJ2-7; possible D gene TRBD1, 5 bases. In germline, CDR1 is SGHVS, CDR2 FNYEAQ. V was trimmed by 1 base and J by 1 base, leaving 11 bases between them. The CDR3 has 15 amino acids. CDR3 residues: CASSLGNGASYEQYF. In DNA form, the CDR3 reads TGTGCCAGCAGCTTAGGAAATGGGGCTTCCTACGAGCAGTACTTC.

This clonotype was observed at least ten times. This sequence joins TRBV20-1 and TRBJ2-5; no definite D call. Trimming removed 7 bases from V and 4 bases from J, with 10 bases in between. The CDR3 spans 11 residues. Germline V gives CDR1 DFQATT, CDR2 SNEGSKA (reference sequence). CDR3 sequence: CSEERGETQYF. The CDR3 DNA reads TGCAGTGAGGAGCGAGGAGAGACCCAGTACTTC.

This clonotype occurred many times. This chain connects TRBV5-1 to TRBJ2-6; TRBD1 matches 7 bases. After removal of 4 bases from V and 3 bases from J, the junction contained 4 bases not matched to a gene. The CDR3 is 15 residues long. Germline-derived CDR1 and CDR2 are SGHRS and YFSETQ. The CDR3 DNA reads TGCGCCAGCAGCGTAACAGGGGTTGGGGCCAACGTCCTGACTTTC. Translated, it gives CASSVTGVGANVLTF.

The table lists this clonotype with a few counts. The genes are TRBV11-3 and TRBJ2-1; TRBD2 aligns across 7 bases. The CDR3 consists of 15 residues. Germline V CDR1 and CDR2: SGHNT, YENEEA. V dropped 5 bases and J dropped 4; count of bases not matched to a gene: 8. The CDR3 DNA sequence: TGTGCCAGCAGCGCGCTAGCGGAGGGGTACAATGAGCAGTTCTTC. This sequence encodes CASSALAEGYNEQFF.

The J gene is TRBJ1-4, the V gene TRBV28; D gene uncertain. Looked up from germline, CDR1 is MDHEN and CDR2 is SYDVKM. V lost 3 bases to trimming and J lost 8 bases, with 4 bases between them. CDR3 length: 11 residues. CDR3 nucleotides: TGTGCCAGCAGTTTTTGGGAAAAACTGTTTTTT. Translated: CASSFWEKLFF.

At least ten counts were recorded for this clonotype. The chain employs TRBV29-1 and TRBJ2-5, with D maybe TRBD1 (6 bases). This CDR3 has 13 residues. V lost 6 bases and J 2 bases, leaving 13 bases between the germline ends. Germline V gene sequence: CDR1 SQVTM, CDR2 ANQGSEA. CDR3: CSVRLTGQETQYF. CDR3 DNA: TGCAGCGTCAGATTGACAGGACAAGAGACCCAGTACTTC.